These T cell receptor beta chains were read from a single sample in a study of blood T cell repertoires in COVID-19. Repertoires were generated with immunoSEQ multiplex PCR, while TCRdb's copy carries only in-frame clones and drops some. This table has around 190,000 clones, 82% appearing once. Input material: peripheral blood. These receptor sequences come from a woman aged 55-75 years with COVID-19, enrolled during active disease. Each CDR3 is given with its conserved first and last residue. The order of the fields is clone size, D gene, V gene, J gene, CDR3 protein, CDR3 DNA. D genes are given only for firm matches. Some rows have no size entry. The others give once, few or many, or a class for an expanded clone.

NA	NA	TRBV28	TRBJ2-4	CASSLRGRVLAKNIQYF	TGTGCCAGCAGTTTGAGGGGGAGAGTGTTGGCCAAAAACATTCAGTACTTC
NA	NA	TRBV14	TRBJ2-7	CASSPGTHSYEQYF	TGTGCCAGCAGCCCCGGGACACACTCCTACGAGCAGTACTTC
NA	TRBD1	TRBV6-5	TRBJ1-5	CASSRQGGDQPQHF	TGTGCCAGCAGTCGACAGGGGGGGGATCAGCCCCAGCATTTT
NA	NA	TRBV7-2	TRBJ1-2	CASRPVAGYTF	TGTGCCAGCAGGCCTGTAGCTGGCTACACCTTC
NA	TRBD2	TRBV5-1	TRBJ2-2	CASSPRGAGGNTGELFF	TGCGCCAGCAGCCCCCGGGGAGCGGGGGGGAACACCGGGGAGCTGTTTTTT
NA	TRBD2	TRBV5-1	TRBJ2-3	CASSFSHHAPLAGVPDTQYF	TGCGCCAGCAGCTTTAGCCACCACGCGCCACTAGCGGGAGTACCAGATACGCAGTATTTT
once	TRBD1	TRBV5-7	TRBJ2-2	CASSLGRGRDGELFF	TGTGCCAGCAGCTTGGGCAGGGGGCGCGACGGGGAGCTGTTTTTT
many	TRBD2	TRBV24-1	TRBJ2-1	CATSDIAGTSGGAGGYNEQFF	TGTGCCACCAGTGATATCGCCGGGACTAGCGGGGGGGCGGGTGGCTACAATGAGCAGTTCTTC
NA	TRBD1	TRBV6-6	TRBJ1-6	CASSPTHGTGGSSPLHF	TGTGCCAGCAGTCCAACCCATGGGACAGGGGGCAGTTCACCCCTCCACTTT
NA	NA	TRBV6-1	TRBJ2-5	CASSEAWQGGTQYF	TGTGCCAGCAGTGAAGCCTGGCAGGGGGGGACCCAGTACTTC
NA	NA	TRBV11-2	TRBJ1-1	CASSLMGRSPTEAFF	TGTGCCAGCAGCTTAATGGGCCGTTCTCCCACTGAAGCTTTCTTT
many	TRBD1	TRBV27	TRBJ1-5	CASSLGQGLWPQHF	TGTGCCAGCAGCCTCGGACAGGGCTTGTGGCCCCAGCATTTT
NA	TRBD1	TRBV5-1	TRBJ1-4	CASTPDREFNEKLFF	TGCGCCAGTACCCCGGACAGGGAATTTAATGAAAAACTGTTTTTT
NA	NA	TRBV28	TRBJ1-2	CASSLPGQHVYGYTF	TGTGCCAGCAGTTTGCCCGGACAGCACGTCTATGGCTACACCTTC
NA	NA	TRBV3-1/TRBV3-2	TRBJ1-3	CASSQGRNSGNTIYF	TGTGCCAGCAGCCAAGGGAGGAACTCTGGAAACACCATATATTTT
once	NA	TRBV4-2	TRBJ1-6	CASSHTRREGGEPIALHF	TGTGCCAGCAGCCACACCCGACGGGAGGGCGGGGAACCTATAGCCCTCCACTTT